This T cell receptor (beta chain) originates from a study of tumor-infiltrating lymphocytes in oesophageal squamous cell carcinoma. MiXCR was run by TCRdb on the PCR reads, yielding one entry per CDR3 protein. This table holds 8,500 to 11,000 distinct CDR3 sequences, under 70% found once. CDR1 MNHEY and CDR2 SVGAGI come from the germline V gene. The CDR3 runs to 14 residues. Trimming left V 2 bases short and J 2 bases short, with 10 bases between. This TCR came from a female donor with esophageal squamous cell carcinoma. The sample comprised esophageal tumor tissue. V is TRBV6-5 and J is TRBJ2-7; D unclear. CDR3 bases: TGTGCCAGCAGTTACGGTCTAAGTACCTACGAGCAGTACTTC. This encodes CASSYGLSTYEQYF.